Each of the 31 T cell receptor beta chains below was sequenced from the same sample in a study of T-cell memory formation after mild COVID-19. TCRdb re-called the 5' RACE reads with MiXCR, one entry per CDR3 protein. The sample shows about 320,000 distinct CDR3 sequences, approximately 15% of them seen only once. Sequenced material: PBMCs or a T cell subset sorted from them (not recorded which). Every receptor here comes from a man between 18 and 29 years old who had mild COVID-19 (a few samples of this study predate the infection). Cell type and time point are not known.

V is TRBV6-5 and J is TRBJ2-1; tentatively, D is TRBD1 (6 bases). Germline-derived CDR1 and CDR2 are MNHEY and SVGAGI. Trimming removed 3 bases at V and 10 bases at J, with 13 bases between. The CDR3 length is 13 residues. CDR3 nucleotides: TGTGCCAGCAGTTATCGACAGGCGGGCGAGCAGTTCTTC. Its protein is CASSYRQAGEQFF.

A few counts support this clonotype. The chain links TRBV11-2 to TRBJ1-6; 9 bases line up with TRBD1. J lost 11 bases, V lost 5 bases, and 7 bases had no gene match. The CDR3 spans 14 residues. The V gene's germline CDR1 is SGHAT and CDR2 FQNNGV. The CDR3 nucleotides are TGTGCCAGCAGCCCCAGGACAGGGGTGGCACCCCTCCACTTT. Translated, it gives CASSPRTGVAPLHF.

This clonotype has only a few counts. The chain recombines TRBV7-3 with TRBJ2-2, with 8 bases identical to TRBD1. Trimming removed 0 bases from V and 6 bases from J; junction bases left unmatched: 0. The CDR3 runs 14 residues. Germline assignment: CDR1 SGHTA and CDR2 FQGTGA. The CDR3, as DNA: TGTGCCAGCAGCTTAACCAGGGGGCCCGGGGAGCTGTTTTTT. This encodes CASSLTRGPGELFF.

This clonotype was seen a few times. The chain joins TRBV6-6 to TRBJ2-2; 8 bases map to TRBD2. The germline V gene has CDR1 MNHNY and CDR2 SVGAGI (reference sequence). This CDR3 has 13 residues. Germline trimming cut 6 bases from V and 7 bases from J; bases unmatched to any gene: 4. The CDR3 is CASSPGGIGELFF. The DNA for the CDR3 is TGTGCCAGCAGCCCGGGGGGGATCGGGGAGCTGTTTTTT.

This clonotype was seen a handful of times. This chain joins TRBV25-1 and TRBJ1-6, with D perhaps matching TRBD1 (5 bases). Trimming shortened V by 5 bases and J by 0 bases, and 11 bases separated the two germline ends. The germline CDR1 and CDR2 sequences are MGHDK and SYGVNS. The CDR3 extends over 16 amino acids. The CDR3: CASSNFGGSYNSPLHF. CDR3 nucleotide sequence: TGTGCCAGCAGTAACTTCGGGGGCTCCTATAATTCACCCCTCCACTTT.

This clonotype was seen more than once but under ten times. The V and J genes are TRBV9 and TRBJ2-1; D may be TRBD2 (5 bases). The germline CDR1 and CDR2 sequences are SGDLS and YYNGEE. This CDR3 has 16 amino acids. V was pared by 4 bases and J by 1 base, with 15 bases between. CDR3 protein: CASSPRGGGSYNEQFF. The CDR3 nucleotides are TGTGCCAGCAGCCCACGGGGTGGTGGGTCCTACAATGAGCAGTTCTTC.

The chain recombines TRBV7-3 with TRBJ1-1; 7 bases map to TRBD1. Per the germline V gene, CDR1 is SGHTA and CDR2 is FQGTGA. The junction had 11 bases not matched to a gene; V was cut back by 4 bases and J by 0 bases. The CDR3 has 17 residues. The CDR3, as DNA: TGTGCCAGCAGCTCGCTACAGGGGCCTGGGGTGAACACTGAAGCTTTCTTT. Translation gives CASSSLQGPGVNTEAFF.

In its sample, this clonotype was seen a few times. The chain carries TRBV20-1 and TRBJ2-2; 9 bases line up with TRBD2. Per germline, CDR1 DFQATT and CDR2 SNEGSKA (reference sequence). The CDR3 spans 18 residues. V gave up 0 bases and J gave up 8 bases; unmatched junction bases: 16. The CDR3 protein is CSARDRGSGGLFAGELFF. CDR3 coding DNA: TGCAGTGCTAGAGATCGGGGTAGCGGGGGCCTGTTTGCTGGGGAGCTGTTTTTT.

The table lists this clonotype with many counts. The CDR3 here is CASHKGLAASTDTQYF. The CDR3 DNA follows: TGTGCCAGCCACAAGGGACTAGCGGCTAGCACAGATACGCAGTATTTT. The V gene is TRBV7-9, the J gene TRBJ2-3; 11 bases match TRBD2. Germline-derived CDR1 and CDR2 are SEHNR and FQNEAQ (reference sequence). CDR3 length equals 16 residues. V lost 8 bases to trimming and J lost 0 bases; unmatched junction nucleotides: 7.

The sample holds a few counts of this clonotype. The chain employs TRBV7-2 and TRBJ1-1, with D perhaps TRBD1 (5 bases). V was clipped by 1 base and J by 1 base, with 19 bases between them. This CDR3 spans 18 amino acids. Germline V gene sequence: CDR1 SGHTA, CDR2 FQGNSA. The CDR3 DNA follows: TGTGCCAGCAGCTTAGAGGCTATTCGGACACTTACGAACACTGAAGCTTTCTTT. Amino acids: CASSLEAIRTLTNTEAFF.

This clonotype has a count of ten or more. The chain carries TRBV9 and TRBJ2-5; 7 bases map to TRBD1. The length of the CDR3 is 14 residues. After removal of 0 bases from V and 5 bases from J, the junction contained 4 bases not matched to a gene. Germline CDR1 is SGDLS and CDR2 is YYNGEE. The CDR3 DNA reads as TGTGCCAGCAGCGTAGAGGGGGCCGGGGAGACCCAGTACTTC. This translates into CASSVEGAGETQYF.

Only a few counts were recorded for this clonotype. The chain uses TRBV18 and TRBJ2-5; D remains unclear. CDR1 is KGHSH and CDR2 is LQKENI in the germline V gene. V was clipped by 3 bases and J by 5 bases, with 10 bases between them. The CDR3 extends over 13 amino acids. The CDR3 sequence is CASSPTTQETQYF. The CDR3, as DNA: TGTGCCAGCTCACCCACAACGCAGGAGACCCAGTACTTC.

The rearrangement links TRBV18 to TRBJ1-5; the match to TRBD1 covers 10 bases. Germline V gives CDR1 KGHSH, CDR2 LQKENI. This CDR3 spans 17 amino acids. The J segment lost 2 bases and the V segment lost 0 bases, leaving 4 bases of the junction unmatched. The CDR3 loop reads CASSPPSGTGGNQPQHF. In DNA form, the CDR3 reads TGTGCCAGCTCACCACCTTCCGGGACAGGGGGCAATCAGCCCCAGCATTTT. Full variable domain (rest looked up from reference TRBV18 and TRBJ1-5): NAGVMQNPRHLVRRRGQEARLRCSPMKGHSHVYWYRQLPEEGLKFMVYLQKENIIDESGMPKERFSAEFPKEGPSILRIQQVVRGDSAAYFCASSPPSGTGGNQPQHFGDGTRLSIL.

This clonotype came up a few times. The chain combines TRBV3-1 with TRBJ1-3; D not certain. The CDR3 has 13 residues. With 1 base removed from V and 8 bases from J, the gap between germline ends came to 9 bases. Germline lookup yields CDR1 LGHDT and CDR2 YNNKEL (reference sequence). The CDR3 sequence is CASSQGLDDTIYF. The CDR3 DNA reads TGTGCCAGCAGCCAAGGTTTGGACGACACCATATATTTT.

The rearrangement uses TRBV6-1 and TRBJ2-2; D is possibly TRBD2 (6 bases). Trimming removed 6 bases from V and 7 bases from J, with 9 bases in between. Germline V gene sequence: CDR1 MNHNS, CDR2 SASEGT. The CDR3 is 12 amino acids. Here the CDR3 DNA reads TGTGCCAGCAGAGAGGGAGGCGGGGAGCTGTTTTTT. Protein: CASREGGGELFF.

The chain couples TRBV7-2 to TRBJ1-2; 7 positions agree with TRBD1. V trimming: 5 bases; J trimming: 7 bases; junction bases outside the gene matches: 7. Looked up from germline, CDR1 is SGHTA and CDR2 is FQGNSA. This CDR3 has 13 residues. CDR3 residues: CASSGARQGGYTF. The CDR3 DNA is TGTGCCAGCAGCGGGGCGAGACAGGGTGGCTACACCTTC. Full variable domain (missing parts from reference TRBV7-2 and TRBJ1-2): GAGVSQSPSNKVTEKGKDVELRCDPISGHTALYWYRQSLGQGLEFLIYFQGNSAPDKSGLPSDRFSAERTGGSVSTLTIQRTQQEDSAVYLCASSGARQGGYTFGSGTRLTVV.

The CDR3 spells CASSSLPGQRNSPLHF. The CDR3 nucleotides are TGTGCCAGCAGCTCCTTACCGGGACAGAGGAATTCACCCCTCCACTTT. V and J are TRBV5-4 and TRBJ1-6; 7 positions match TRBD1. CDR1 SGHNT and CDR2 YYREEE come from the germline V gene (reference sequence). This CDR3 is built from 16 residues. Trimming cost V 3 bases and J 7 bases; bases outside gene matches: 10.

The V and J genes are TRBV7-2 and TRBJ2-3, with D perhaps matching TRBD1 or TRBD2 (6 bases each). V was pared by 2 bases and J by 3 bases, with 12 bases between. Per the germline V gene, CDR1 is SGHTA and CDR2 is FQGNSA. This CDR3 region has 15 residues. In DNA form, the CDR3 reads TGTGCCAGCAGCTTACAATCGGGGGCTACAGATACGCAGTATTTT. Its translation: CASSLQSGATDTQYF.

Worth noting for this clonotype: The junction does not match germline at one end; this may be a read error. The V gene is TRBV20-1, the J gene TRBJ2-7; 9 bases map to TRBD1. The CDR3 has 15 residues. Germline V CDR1 and CDR2: DFQATT, SNEGSKA (reference sequence). The CDR3 is CSARGGTGGAYEQYF. The CDR3 DNA is TGCAGTGCAAGAGGGGGAACAGGGGGCGCTTACGAGCAGTACTTC.

This clonotype has just a few counts. CDR3 residues: CASSLYPQFYEQYF. The CDR3 region has the DNA TGCGCCAGCAGCTTGTACCCACAGTTCTACGAGCAGTACTTC. V usage is TRBV5-1 and J usage is TRBJ2-7; D ambiguous. The CDR3 length is 14 residues. The ends were cut back, 1 base at V and 3 bases at J, with 11 bases in the middle. Germline V gene data show CDR1 as SGHRS and CDR2 as YFSETQ.

The chain couples TRBV29-1 to TRBJ1-5; D gene uncertain. V lost 5 bases, J lost 10 bases, and 24 bases lay in between. This CDR3 has 15 amino acids. Germline assignment: CDR1 SQVTM and CDR2 ANQGSEA. CDR3 loop: CSVRSPAGGNVPQHF. In nucleotides, the CDR3 is TGCAGCGTTCGGAGTCCCGCAGGCGGAAATGTACCCCAGCATTTT.

The V gene is TRBV7-2, the J gene TRBJ2-3; 10 bases fit TRBD2. Trimming at V came to 6 bases and at J to 2 bases, leaving 8 bases not matched to a gene. In germline, CDR1 is SGHTA, CDR2 FQGNSA. This CDR3 region has 16 residues. The CDR3 sequence: CASRYNLAGATDTQYF. The DNA of the CDR3 is TGTGCCAGCAGATATAACCTAGCGGGGGCCACAGATACGCAGTATTTT.

The chain employs TRBV2 and TRBJ2-7; no clear D gene. Between the trimmed V and J ends, which lost 0 bases and 9 bases, there was a span of 12 bases. CDR1 is SNHLY, CDR2 FYNNEI, per germline. CDR3 size: 13 residues. CDR3 protein: CASSEAPDIRQYF. In DNA, the CDR3 is TGTGCCAGCAGTGAAGCGCCAGATATCAGGCAGTACTTC.

J is TRBJ1-2 and V is TRBV24-1; a weak D match, TRBD1 (6 bases). The germline V gene encodes CDR1 KGHDR and CDR2 SFDVKD. CDR3 length: 12 residues. The ends were cut back, 11 bases at V and 4 bases at J, with 13 bases in the middle. The CDR3 coding sequence is TGTGCCATCGGGGGGGGCCCCTATGGCTACACCTTC. It is translated as CAIGGGPYGYTF.

This clonotype has only a few counts. The chain joins TRBV15 to TRBJ1-2; no clear D gene. V shed 0 bases and J shed 8 bases, with 10 bases lying between them. CDR1 LNHNV and CDR2 YYDKDF come from the germline V gene (reference sequence). CDR3 length equals 13 residues. The CDR3: CATSRDHLSGYTF. The CDR3 DNA is TGTGCCACCAGCAGAGATCATCTTAGCGGCTACACCTTC.

The gene calls are TRBV20-1 and TRBJ2-5, with D possibly matching TRBD2 (7 bases). The CDR3 covers 18 residues. Trimming removed 0 bases at V and 5 bases at J, with 25 bases between. Germline V gene sequence: CDR1 DFQATT, CDR2 SNEGSKA (reference sequence). CDR3 DNA sequence: TGCAGTGCTAGAGATGGTTTGATATGGGGAGGGGGAGATGAGACCCAGTACTTC. Protein product: CSARDGLIWGGGDETQYF.

This clonotype was found a few times. This sequence joins TRBV7-2 and TRBJ2-1; the D is unclear. V lost 1 base to trimming and J lost 3 bases, with 10 bases between them. The CDR3 sequence is 15 residues long. Germline V lookup: CDR1 SGHTA, CDR2 FQGNSA. The CDR3 here is CASSLVLFGYNEQFF. CDR3 sequence (DNA): TGTGCCAGCAGCTTAGTGTTATTCGGCTACAATGAGCAGTTCTTC.

The CDR3 loop reads CASSSSGQDYSDTQYF. In DNA form, the CDR3 reads TGTGCCAGCAGCAGTAGCGGACAAGACTACTCAGATACGCAGTATTTT. The chain joins TRBV7-8 to TRBJ2-3; possibly TRBD2 for D (6 bases). There are 16 residues in the CDR3. CDR1 and CDR2 (germline): SGHVS, FQNEAQ. The V end was cut by 5 bases, the J end by 4 bases, with 19 bases between.

This clonotype has more than one count but fewer than ten. The genes are TRBV6-2 or TRBV6-3 and TRBJ1-5; D might be TRBD1 (5 bases). V lost 5 bases and J lost 5, with 13 bases in between. This CDR3 spans 14 amino acids. Germline-derived CDR1 and CDR2 are MNHEY and SVGEGT. The CDR3 DNA reads as TGTGCCAGCAGTCAGAGGACATCGGATCAGCCCCAGCATTTT. This sequence encodes CASSQRTSDQPQHF.

The rearrangement links TRBV4-2 to TRBJ2-7; a weak D match, TRBD1 (6 bases). The ends were cut back, 7 bases at V and 4 bases at J, with 14 bases in the middle. Germline assignment: CDR1 LGHNA and CDR2 YNFKEQ. This CDR3 region has 13 residues. This chain's CDR3 is CASNPTGVYEQYF. The CDR3 DNA is TGTGCCAGCAACCCGACAGGAGTATACGAGCAGTACTTC.

This clonotype was observed many times. The chain carries TRBV7-9 and TRBJ2-3; D is unclear. Trimming removed 5 bases at V and 5 bases at J, with 5 bases between. Germline V gives CDR1 SEHNR, CDR2 FQNEAQ (reference sequence). There are 11 residues in the CDR3. This CDR3 is CASSKGDTQYF. CDR3 DNA sequence: TGTGCCAGCAGCAAGGGAGATACGCAGTATTTT.